The 10 T cell receptor beta chains below all came from one sample that was sequenced in a study of T cell responses to AZD1222 COVID-19 vaccine. The assay was immunoSEQ multiplex PCR, and TCRdb's table has in-frame clones only and misses some. The top ten clones hold around 2% of a sample with more than 150,000 clones, 80% to 95% of them seen once. The specimen was peripheral blood, collected 28 days after the second AZD1222 dose. These receptor sequences come from an adult who received the AZD1222 COVID-19 vaccine.

The chain carries TRBV2 and TRBJ1-5; D not resolved. From germline, CDR1 is SNHLY and CDR2 FYNNEI. This CDR3 spans 14 amino acids. With 5 bases removed from V and 3 bases from J, the gap between germline ends came to 11 bases. The CDR3 loop reads CASSPGLNNQPQHF. CDR3 sequence (DNA): TGTGCCAGCAGTCCGGGCCTCAACAATCAGCCCCAGCATTTT.

The V call is TRBV5-1, the J call TRBJ2-1; D may be TRBD2 (5 bases). Trimming shortened V by 4 bases and J by 6 bases, and 17 bases separated the two germline ends. The CDR3 sequence is 15 residues long. The germline CDR1 and CDR2 sequences are SGHRS and YFSETQ. CDR3 protein: CASSPTPAGANEQFF. CDR3 in DNA: TGCGCCAGCAGCCCGACTCCCGCGGGTGCCAATGAGCAGTTCTTC.

The V and J genes are TRBV29-1 and TRBJ1-2; D call uncertain. The V and J ends lost 1 base and 8 bases respectively, with 8 bases between them. CDR1 and CDR2 from the germline V gene are SQVTM and ANQGSEA. This CDR3 is 11 amino acids long. CDR3 nucleotide sequence: TGCAGCGTTGAAGGAGGGAAAGGCTACACCTTC. It specifies CSVEGGKGYTF.

V and J are TRBV14 and TRBJ2-7; TRBD2 aligns across 11 bases. The CDR3 contains 20 residues. CDR1 SGHDN and CDR2 FVKESK come from the germline V gene. With 3 bases clipped from V and 3 bases from J, the junction kept 19 bases outside the gene matches. CDR3 nucleotides: TGTGCCAGCAGCCACGAGACGATATGGACTAGACTAGCGGGAAACTACGAGCAGTACTTC. Its translation is CASSHETIWTRLAGNYEQYF.

The rearrangement joins TRBV7-9 to TRBJ1-2; D might be TRBD1 (6 bases). Germline loops: CDR1 SEHNR, CDR2 FQNEAQ (reference sequence). This CDR3 is built from 16 residues. The V end was cut by 5 bases, the J end by 7 bases, with 23 bases between. CDR3 residues: CASSNLGRGARVGYTF. Written as DNA, the CDR3 is TGTGCCAGCAGCAATCTAGGGCGGGGGGCGCGTGTTGGCTACACCTTC.

The CDR3 DNA reads TGTGCCAGCAGTTACTGGGAGAATTCACCCCTCCACTTT. Translated: CASSYWENSPLHF. This chain joins TRBV6-5 and TRBJ1-6; D gene uncertain. Germline CDR1 reads MNHEY; CDR2 reads SVGAGI. The CDR3 runs 13 residues. Trimming stripped 1 base from V and 7 bases from J, with 5 bases between.

V usage is TRBV18 and J usage is TRBJ1-5; a possible D gene is TRBD1 (6 bases). V was shortened by 2 bases and J by 2 bases, with 7 bases between the two germline ends. CDR1 is KGHSH and CDR2 is LQKENI in the germline V gene. The CDR3 totals 14 residues. The CDR3 here is CASSPGGRNQPQHF. The DNA of the CDR3 is TGTGCCAGCTCACCAGGGGGCCGCAATCAGCCCCAGCATTTT. Based on the CDR3 plus reference TRBV18 and TRBJ1-5, the full variable domain is NAGVMQNPRHLVRRRGQEARLRCSPMKGHSHVYWYRQLPEEGLKFMVYLQKENIIDESGMPKERFSAEFPKEGPSILRIQQVVRGDSAAYFCASSPGGRNQPQHFGDGTRLSIL.

The rearrangement joins TRBV5-4 to TRBJ2-7, with 7 nucleotides matching TRBD2. Germline CDR1 and CDR2: SGHNT and YYREEE (reference sequence). V gave up 0 bases and J gave up 0 bases; unmatched junction bases: 6. The CDR3 totals 16 residues. The CDR3 reads CASSLDPAGSSYEQYF. CDR3 bases: TGTGCCAGCAGCTTGGACCCAGCGGGGAGCTCCTACGAGCAGTACTTC.

J is TRBJ1-6 and V is TRBV9, with 9 nucleotides matching TRBD1. The CDR3 extends over 15 amino acids. Germline CDR1 SGDLS, CDR2 YYNGEE. The ends lost 3 bases at V and 6 bases at J; junction bases unmatched: 4. The CDR3 is CASSANRGPNSPLHF. The DNA for the CDR3 is TGTGCCAGCAGCGCCAACAGGGGGCCTAATTCACCCCTCCACTTT.

CDR3 protein: CASSLADSGWLFF. CDR3 nucleotide sequence: TGTGCCAGCAGCTTGGCCGACAGTGGTTGGCTGTTTTTT. V is TRBV11-3 and J is TRBJ2-2; a possible D gene is TRBD1 (5 bases). V was trimmed by 3 bases and J by 13 bases, leaving 15 bases between them. The germline CDR1 and CDR2 sequences are SGHNT and YENEEA. There are 13 residues in the CDR3.